The present entry profiles one T cell receptor beta chain with its context. This entry belongs to a study of T cell changes during pregnancy in multiple sclerosis. The protocol was immunoSEQ multiplex PCR, while the TCRdb copy is restricted to in-frame clones and leaves out a portion. The data show 20,000 to 25,000 clones, just under 85% seen once. V was trimmed by 0 bases and J by 4 bases, leaving 7 bases between them. Germline V CDR1 and CDR2: LGHNA, YSLEER. CDR3 length equals 15 residues. The starting material was CD8+ T cells from peripheral blood mononuclear cells, obtained in the first trimester of pregnancy. The sequence was obtained from a female donor in good health, enrolled as a control in a pregnancy study. V is TRBV4-3 and J is TRBJ1-6; D may be TRBD1 (5 bases). Here the CDR3 DNA reads TGCGCCAGCAGCCAAGACAGGGCGTATAATTCACCCCTCCACTTT. Protein sequence: CASSQDRAYNSPLHF.